The sample holds a few counts of the clone carrying this T cell receptor beta chain. Its antigen is unidentified. The CDR3 consists of 14 residues. Germline V gene sequence: CDR1 SGHTA, CDR2 FQGTGA. V was shortened by 1 base and J by 5 bases, with 9 bases between the two germline ends. The sample belongs to a study of blood T cells in healthy people across ages. Donors were systemically healthy Caucasian individuals from Russia aged about 6 to 90 years. Total RNA, at least 5.5 micrograms per sample, came from PBMCs. Findings of the study overall: Older age coincided with a roughly linear decline in TCR beta diversity per million T cells. Estimates of diversity drawn from one million T cells were considered underestimates.

A sample-barcoded 5' primer and a J-beta primer mix were used in a second PCR of roughly 6 to 12 cycles. TCRdb reprocessed the 5' RACE reads with MiXCR, giving one entry per CDR3 protein. Of under 1 million distinct CDR3 sequences listed, around 43% are singletons. The J gene is TRBJ2-1, the V gene TRBV7-3; D might be TRBD1 or TRBD2, each matching 5 bases. The sequenced sample consisted of blood. The clonotype originates from a man aged 55 to 70 in good health. The CDR3 sequence: CASSLMWGNNEQFF. CDR3 DNA sequence: TGTGCCAGCAGCTTAATGTGGGGGAACAATGAGCAGTTCTTC.